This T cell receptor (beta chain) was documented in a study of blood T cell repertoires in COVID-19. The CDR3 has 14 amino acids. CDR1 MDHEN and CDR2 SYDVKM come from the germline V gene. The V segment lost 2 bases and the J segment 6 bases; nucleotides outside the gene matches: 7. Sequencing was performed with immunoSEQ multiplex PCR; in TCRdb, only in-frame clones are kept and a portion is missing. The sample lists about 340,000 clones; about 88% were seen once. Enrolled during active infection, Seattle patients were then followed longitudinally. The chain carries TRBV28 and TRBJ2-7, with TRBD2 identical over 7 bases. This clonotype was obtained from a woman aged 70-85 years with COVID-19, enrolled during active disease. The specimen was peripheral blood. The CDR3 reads CASSLGRVFGEQYF. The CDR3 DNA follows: TGTGCCAGCAGTTTAGGGAGGGTCTTCGGCGAGCAGTACTTC.